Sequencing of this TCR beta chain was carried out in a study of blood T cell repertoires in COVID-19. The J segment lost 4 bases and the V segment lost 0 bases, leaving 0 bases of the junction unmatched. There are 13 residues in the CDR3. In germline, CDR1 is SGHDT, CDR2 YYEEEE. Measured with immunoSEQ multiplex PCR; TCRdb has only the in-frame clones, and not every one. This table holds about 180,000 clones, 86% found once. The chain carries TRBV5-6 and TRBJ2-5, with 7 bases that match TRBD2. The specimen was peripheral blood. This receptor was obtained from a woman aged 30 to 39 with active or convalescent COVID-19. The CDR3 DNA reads TGTGCCAGCAGCTTGGGCGGGGGAGAGACCCAGTACTTC. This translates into CASSLGGGETQYF.